This TCR beta chain was retrieved from a study of CD8+ T cells in alopecia areata. The wider study: Severity was scored as percentage of affected scalp area in treated patients.

This clone was seen a few times. Other nucleotide sequences in the sample specify the same CDR3. Between the trimmed V and J ends, which lost 1 base and 3 bases, there was a span of 5 bases. CDR1 is SQVTM, CDR2 ANQGSEA, per germline. The length of the CDR3 is 12 residues. The treatment is: oral pan-JAK inhibitor, 5-10 mg twice daily. Extraction and reverse transcription of RNA yielded cDNA as the sequencing template. TCRdb's table, derived via immunoSEQ multiplex PCR, lists solely in-frame clones and lacks some. The sample records 150,000 or so clones, approximately 59% being singletons. The chain is built from TRBV29-1 and TRBJ2-3; possible D gene TRBD2, 5 bases. The sequence came from a human donor with alopecia areata. Sequencing used CD4+ T cells sorted from blood, obtained between weeks 55 and 65, from a patient treated with tofacitinib. CDR3 loop: CSVEGGTDTQYF. For the CDR3, the DNA is TGCAGCGTTGAAGGAGGGACAGATACGCAGTATTTT.